This TCR beta chain was observed in a study of CXCR3-negative and CXCR3-positive naive CD8 T cells. Preparation of TRB cDNA libraries relied on 5' RACE carrying UMI labels. TCRdb re-called the 5' RACE reads and gives one entry per CDR3 protein, without DNA. In total, the table holds around 60,000 distinct CDR3 sequences. To note about this clonotype: No antigen is known for it.

Study conclusions and caveats: Naive cells positive for CXCR3 carried more hydrophobic TRB CDR3s than CXCR3-negative ones.

The CDR3 contains 15 residues. Germline V gives CDR1 SEHNR, CDR2 FQNEAQ (reference sequence). This rearrangement joins TRBV7-9 to TRBJ2-3. The sequenced sample was naive CXCR3+ CD8+ T cells from blood. Subset noted: CD45RO-CCR7+CD27+CD95- naive CD8+ T cells expressing CXCR3 (TNR3+). This receptor was taken from a human donor in good health. Some clones in this sample may be carry-over from other donors' samples. The chain's CDR3 is CASSLAPTSTDTQYF.